This T cell receptor beta chain stems from a study of T cell responses to AZD1222 COVID-19 vaccine (dated by TCRdb to the early 2020s). A note on the overall study: AZD1222 recipients whose second dose came at about 4 weeks and those whose second dose came at about 12 weeks were combined into one group, since spike-specific TCR depth and breadth did not differ between the two schedules. TCR sequencing covered some 250 trial participants: around 210 given two doses of AZD1222 and around 26 given two doses of MenACWY control vaccine. Enrollment into the trials was organized by age into subgroups of 18-55, 56-69 and 70-plus years, and those subgroups contained about 150, 27 and 61 TCR-sequenced participants, respectively.

Relative to germline, V is 5 bases shorter and J is 5 bases shorter, with 9 bases between their ends. The germline V gene yields MDHEN for CDR1 and SYDVKM for CDR2. The CDR3 numbers 12 residues from cysteine through phenylalanine. Kept here is only the CDR3 DNA, which spans 36 bases and is read in frame from base 1. A remark on this clone: Its antigen is currently not known. There are no base qualities to consult, and no much larger clone falls within one base.

Paper-wide results and their limitations: Spike-specific TCR breadth and depth rose significantly after two AZD1222 doses compared with day 0 and with MenACWY recipients. Conclusions about previously exposed vaccinees are limited because only a handful of AZD1222 recipients were SARS-CoV-2 seropositive at baseline. Because no day 14 peak-response samples were available, the repertoires could be characterized only after the peak T cell response. Vaccine-associated CD4 TCRs spanned the whole spike protein, with dominant responses in regions 160-218 and 743-854. In the small 56-69-year group, the increase in depth fell short of significance, most likely because of low power. Participants were mostly white British, with more females than males. The authors suggested clonal diversity may have been underestimated. Nearly half of unique spike-specific TCRs reportedly recognized epitopes outside regions mutated in the B.1.351 and B.1.1.7 variants.

The CDR3 regions of human TCRbeta chains were subjected to immunosequencing. On the authors' methods: TCRs in the repertoires were compared against a reference library of SARS-CoV-2-specific TCRs that had been generated with the MIRA antigen-specificity platform. Breadth meant the fraction of unique TCRs that were SARS-CoV-2-associated, whereas depth meant the fraction of total T cells that were SARS-CoV-2-associated. Using the MIRA data, each spike-specific TCR was assigned both to the spike region to which the TCR was reactive and to a CD4 or CD8 class. Log10-transformed breadth and depth values were compared by one-way ANOVA with Sidak's multiple comparisons tests. Not all clones reach the TCRdb copy of this immuneACCESS table, which keeps in-frame sequences only. Checked studies attribute under half of the gap to unresolved V genes and leave the rest unexplained. V and J calls and clone size come straight from that table; D and trimming were deduced from the DNA. Across this sample there are roughly 120,000 clones, with approximately 85% seen only once. The biggest ten clones account for 5% to 7% of the sample.

What the time point label conveys for this sample: baseline before first vaccination. Samples from vaccinated people were obtained from the UK trials COV001 and COV002, which included a single-blind randomized controlled phase 2/3 trial of AZD1222 (ChAdOx1 nCoV-19) in healthy adults. For TCRbeta chain sequencing, PBMC samples were collected from trial participants at day 0 and at day 28 after the second dose. Rearrangement joined TRBV28 to TRBJ2-5, with TRBD2 perhaps the D gene, on 5 matching bases. Sequences were derived from peripheral blood, sampled on day 0 of AZD1222 vaccination. This TCR came from an adult in good health. The CDR3 region has the sequence CASSPSGETQYF. The DNA is as follows: TGTGCCAGCAGTCCATCGGGGGAGACCCAGTACTTC.